This TCR beta chain came from a study of T-cell memory formation after mild COVID-19. Study-level findings and limits: Contracting clones localized mainly to CM and EM when CD4+ and mainly to EMRA when CD8+. Still unconfirmed is whether the second-wave clones peaking on day 37 recognized SARS-CoV-2.

With constant-segment primers, 5'RACE yielded cDNA libraries of TCR alpha and TCR beta that carried sample barcodes and UMIs. One entry per CDR3 protein, called by TCRdb with MiXCR from the 5' RACE reads. The sample includes some 50,000 distinct CDR3 sequences, approximately 12% of them seen just once. This clonotype was counted at least ten times. The antigen remains unidentified. The CDR3 totals 13 residues. From germline, CDR1 is MRHNA and CDR2 SNTAGT. Unmatched junction bases numbered 5, after V lost 4 bases and J lost 8 bases. The chain employs TRBV6-4 and TRBJ2-1, with 7 bases lining up with TRBD2. The sequence derives from a man between 18 and 35 years old who had mild COVID-19 (a few samples of this study predate the infection). Cell type and time point are not known. The sample was PBMCs or a T cell subset sorted from them (not recorded which). The CDR3 DNA follows: TGTGCCAGCAGTGTCGATGGGGGGGATGAGCAGTTCTTC. Translation: CASSVDGGDEQFF.